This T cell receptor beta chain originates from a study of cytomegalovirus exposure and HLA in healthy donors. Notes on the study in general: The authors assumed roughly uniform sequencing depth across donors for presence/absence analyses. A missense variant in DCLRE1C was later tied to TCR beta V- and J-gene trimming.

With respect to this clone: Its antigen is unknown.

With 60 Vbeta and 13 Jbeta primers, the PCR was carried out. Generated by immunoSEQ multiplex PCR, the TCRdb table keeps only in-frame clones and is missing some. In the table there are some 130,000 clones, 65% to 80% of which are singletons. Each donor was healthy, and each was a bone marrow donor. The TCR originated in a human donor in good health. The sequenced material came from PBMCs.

CDR3 amino acids: CASSIGTTLKEQYF. In DNA form, the CDR3 reads TGTGCCAGCAGCATCGGGACTACCCTGAAGGAGCAGTACTTC. The chain is built from TRBV11-2 and TRBJ2-7, with 7 bases aligning to TRBD2. Germline V gene lookup returns CDR1 SGHAT and CDR2 FQNNGV. Trimming took 5 bases from V and 7 from J; bases not matched to a gene: 11. The CDR3 is 14 amino acids.